Ten or more counts support the clone carrying this T cell receptor beta chain. Its antigen is undetermined. The library was built from around 400 ng RNA with molecular barcoded adaptors for alpha/delta and beta/gamma chains. A single record per CDR3 protein comes from TCRdb applying MiXCR to the reads. The data contain about 63,000 distinct CDR3 sequences, more than 11% of them singletons. J was trimmed by 1 base and V by 4 bases; bases with no gene match: 8. Germline assignment: CDR1 SGHDN and CDR2 FVKESK. The CDR3 is 17 residues long. This sample stems from a study of read filtering for tumor transcriptome and immune sequencing. General study findings and limits: About 77% of IR-seq clonotypes had a single read, yet these held approximately 4% of reads.

Sequenced: a population of CD138-negative cells sorted from bone marrow. This clonotype was obtained from a donor aged 40 or over with multiple myeloma. V and J are TRBV14 and TRBJ1-1, with 11 bases identical to TRBD1. CDR3 residues: CASSPWTGGRGNTEAFF. CDR3 sequence (DNA): TGTGCCAGCAGCCCGTGGACAGGGGGCAGGGGGAACACTGAAGCTTTCTTT.